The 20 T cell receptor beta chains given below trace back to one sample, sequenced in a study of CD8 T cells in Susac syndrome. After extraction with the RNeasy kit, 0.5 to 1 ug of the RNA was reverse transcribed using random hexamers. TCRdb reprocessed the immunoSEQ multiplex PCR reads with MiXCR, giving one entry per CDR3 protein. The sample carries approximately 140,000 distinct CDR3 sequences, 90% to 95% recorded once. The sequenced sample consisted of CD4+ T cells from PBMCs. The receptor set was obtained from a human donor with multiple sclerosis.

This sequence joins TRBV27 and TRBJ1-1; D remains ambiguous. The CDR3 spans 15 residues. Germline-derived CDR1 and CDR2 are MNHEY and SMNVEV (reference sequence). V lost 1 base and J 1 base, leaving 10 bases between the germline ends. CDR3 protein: CASSLLGFGNTEAFF. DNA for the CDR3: TGTGCCAGCAGTTTATTGGGTTTTGGGAACACTGAAGCTTTCTTT.

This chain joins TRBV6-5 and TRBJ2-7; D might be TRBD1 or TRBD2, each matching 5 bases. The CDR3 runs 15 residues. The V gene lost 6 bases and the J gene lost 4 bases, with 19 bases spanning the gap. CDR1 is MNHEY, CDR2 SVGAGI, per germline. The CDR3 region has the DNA TGTGCCAGCAGGGGACGGGGCGCTGGGGCATACGAGCAGTACTTC. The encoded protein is CASRGRGAGAYEQYF.

In DNA form, the CDR3 reads TGTGCCAGCAGCCTAGGACCCGGAGGCTACGAGCAGTACTTC. This translates into CASSLGPGGYEQYF. This chain links TRBV9 with TRBJ2-7, with D possibly being TRBD2 (5 bases). The CDR3 runs 14 residues. Germline V gives CDR1 SGDLS, CDR2 YYNGEE. Trimming cost V 4 bases and J 3 bases, with 14 bases left between them.

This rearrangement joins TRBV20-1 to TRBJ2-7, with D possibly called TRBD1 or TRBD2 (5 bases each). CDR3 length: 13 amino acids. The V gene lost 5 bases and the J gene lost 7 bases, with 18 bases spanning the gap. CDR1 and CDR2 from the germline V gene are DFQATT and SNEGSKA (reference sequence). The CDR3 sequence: CSAPKRTRGEQYF. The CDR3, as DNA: TGCAGTGCTCCCAAAAGAACGAGGGGAGAGCAGTACTTC.

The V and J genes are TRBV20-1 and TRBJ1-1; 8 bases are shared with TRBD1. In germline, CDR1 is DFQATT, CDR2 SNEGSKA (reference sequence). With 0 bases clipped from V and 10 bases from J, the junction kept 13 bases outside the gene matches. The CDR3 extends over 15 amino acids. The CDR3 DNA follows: TGCAGTGCTAGAGACCAGGGGGCAGGGCGACTGGTAGCTTTCTTT. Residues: CSARDQGAGRLVAFF.

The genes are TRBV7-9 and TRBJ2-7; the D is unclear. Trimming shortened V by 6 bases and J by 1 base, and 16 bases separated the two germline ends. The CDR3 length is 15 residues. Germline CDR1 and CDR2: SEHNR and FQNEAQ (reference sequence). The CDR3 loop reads CASRPDRGISYEQYF. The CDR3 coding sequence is TGTGCCAGCAGACCCGATCGAGGAATATCCTACGAGCAGTACTTC.

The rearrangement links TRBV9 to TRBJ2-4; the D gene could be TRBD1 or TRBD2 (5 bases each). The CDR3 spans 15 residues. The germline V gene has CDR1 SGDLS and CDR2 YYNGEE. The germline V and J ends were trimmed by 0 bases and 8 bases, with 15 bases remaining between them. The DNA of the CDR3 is TGTGCCAGCAGCGTAGGAGGGGCCGAGTGGGACATTCAGTACTTC. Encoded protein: CASSVGGAEWDIQYF.

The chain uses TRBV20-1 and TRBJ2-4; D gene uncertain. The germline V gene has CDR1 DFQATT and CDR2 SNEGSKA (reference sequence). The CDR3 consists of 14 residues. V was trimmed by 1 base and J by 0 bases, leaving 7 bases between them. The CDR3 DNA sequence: TGCAGTGCTAGAGGGGTTAGAGCCAAAAACATTCAGTACTTC. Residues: CSARGVRAKNIQYF.

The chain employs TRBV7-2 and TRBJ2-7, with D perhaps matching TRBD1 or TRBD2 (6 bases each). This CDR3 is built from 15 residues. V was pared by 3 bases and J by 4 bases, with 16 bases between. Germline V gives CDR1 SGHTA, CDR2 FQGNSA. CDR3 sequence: CASSLNPGALYEQYF. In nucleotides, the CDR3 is TGTGCCAGCAGCTTGAACCCGGGGGCCTTGTACGAGCAGTACTTC.

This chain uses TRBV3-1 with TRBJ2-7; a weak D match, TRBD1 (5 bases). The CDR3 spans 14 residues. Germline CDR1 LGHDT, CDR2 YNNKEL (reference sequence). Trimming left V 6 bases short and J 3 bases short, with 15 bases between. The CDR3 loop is CASSPSPDSYEQYF. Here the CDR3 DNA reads TGTGCCAGCAGTCCGTCCCCTGACAGCTACGAGCAGTACTTC.

The CDR3 nucleotides are TGCGCCAGCAGCCAAGTTGGAGATACGCAGTATTTT. Amino acid sequence: CASSQVGDTQYF. The genes are TRBV4-3 and TRBJ2-3, with unresolved D. The germline CDR1 and CDR2 sequences are LGHNA and YSLEER. The length of the CDR3 is 12 residues. V lost 1 base, J lost 5 bases, and 4 bases lay in between.

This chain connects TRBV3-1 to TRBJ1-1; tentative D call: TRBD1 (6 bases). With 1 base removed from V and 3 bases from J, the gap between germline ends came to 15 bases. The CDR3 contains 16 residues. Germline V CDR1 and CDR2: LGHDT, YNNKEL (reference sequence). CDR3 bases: TGTGCCAGCAGCCAAGTGTTCGGAAGGGGGGACACTGAAGCTTTCTTT. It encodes CASSQVFGRGDTEAFF.

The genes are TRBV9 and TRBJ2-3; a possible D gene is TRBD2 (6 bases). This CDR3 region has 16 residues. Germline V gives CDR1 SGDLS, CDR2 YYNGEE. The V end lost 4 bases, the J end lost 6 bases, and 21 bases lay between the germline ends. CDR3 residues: CASSRPGLKDQDTQYF. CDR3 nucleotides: TGTGCCAGCAGCAGGCCGGGACTGAAAGACCAGGATACGCAGTATTTT. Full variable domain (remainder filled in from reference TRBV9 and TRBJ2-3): DSGVTQTPKHLITATGQRVTLRCSPRSGDLSVYWYQQSLDQGLQFLIQYYNGEERAKGNILERFSAQQFPDLHSELNLSSLELGDSALYFCASSRPGLKDQDTQYFGPGTRLTVL.

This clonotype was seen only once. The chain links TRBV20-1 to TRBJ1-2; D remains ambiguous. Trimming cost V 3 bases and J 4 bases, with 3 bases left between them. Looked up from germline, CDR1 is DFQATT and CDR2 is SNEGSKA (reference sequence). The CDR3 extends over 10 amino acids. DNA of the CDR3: TGCAGTGCTAGCGGCTATGGCTACACCTTC. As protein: CSASGYGYTF.

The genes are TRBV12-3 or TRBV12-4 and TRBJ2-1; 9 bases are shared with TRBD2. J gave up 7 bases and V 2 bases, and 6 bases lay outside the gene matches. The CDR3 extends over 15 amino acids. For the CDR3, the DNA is TGTGCCAGCAGTTTAACGGACACTAGCGGGAATGAGCAGTTCTTC. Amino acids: CASSLTDTSGNEQFF.

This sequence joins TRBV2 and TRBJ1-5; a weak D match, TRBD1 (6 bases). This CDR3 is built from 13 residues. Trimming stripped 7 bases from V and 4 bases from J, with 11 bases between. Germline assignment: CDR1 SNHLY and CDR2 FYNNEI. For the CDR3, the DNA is TGTGCCAGCATGGGGGGCGGGAATCAGCCCCAGCATTTT. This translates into CASMGGGNQPQHF.

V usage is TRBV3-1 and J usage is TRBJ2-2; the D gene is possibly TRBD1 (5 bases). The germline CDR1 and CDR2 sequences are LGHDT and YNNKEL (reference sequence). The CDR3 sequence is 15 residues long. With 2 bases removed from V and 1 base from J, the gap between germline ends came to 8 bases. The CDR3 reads CASSQSRGNTGELFF. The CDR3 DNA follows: TGTGCCAGCAGCCAATCTAGGGGGAACACCGGGGAGCTGTTTTTT.

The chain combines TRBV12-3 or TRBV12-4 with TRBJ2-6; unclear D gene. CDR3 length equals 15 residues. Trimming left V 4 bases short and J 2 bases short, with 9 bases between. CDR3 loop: CASSYSSAGANVLTF. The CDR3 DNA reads TGTGCCAGCAGTTACTCTTCGGCTGGGGCCAACGTCCTGACTTTC.

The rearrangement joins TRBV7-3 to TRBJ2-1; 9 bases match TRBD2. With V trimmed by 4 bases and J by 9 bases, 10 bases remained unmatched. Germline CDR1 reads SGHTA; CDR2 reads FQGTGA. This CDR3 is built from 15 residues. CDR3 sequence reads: CASSSLGAGGGEQFF. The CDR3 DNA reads TGTGCCAGCAGCTCTCTGGGAGCGGGGGGCGGTGAGCAGTTCTTC.

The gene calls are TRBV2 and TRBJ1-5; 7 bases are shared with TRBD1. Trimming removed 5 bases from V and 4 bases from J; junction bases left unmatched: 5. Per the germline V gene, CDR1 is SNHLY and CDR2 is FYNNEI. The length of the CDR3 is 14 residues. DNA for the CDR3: TGTGCCAGCAGTCGACAGGGACGGAATCAGCCCCAGCATTTT. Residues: CASSRQGRNQPQHF.